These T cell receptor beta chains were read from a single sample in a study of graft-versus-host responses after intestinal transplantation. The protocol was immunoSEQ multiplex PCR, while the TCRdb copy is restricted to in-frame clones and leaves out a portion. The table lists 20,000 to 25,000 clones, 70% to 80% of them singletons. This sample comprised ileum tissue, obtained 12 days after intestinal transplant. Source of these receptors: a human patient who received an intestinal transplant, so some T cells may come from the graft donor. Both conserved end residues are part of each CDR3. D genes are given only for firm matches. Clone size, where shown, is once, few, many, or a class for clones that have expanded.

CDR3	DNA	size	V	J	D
CASSLTGETYNEQFF	TGTGCCAGCAGTTTGACAGGGGAGACCTACAATGAGCAGTTCTTC	.	TRBV27	TRBJ2-1	TRBD1
CASSSGSRGRRYGYTF	TGTGCCAGCAGTTCCGGATCGAGGGGGCGCCGCTATGGCTACACCTTC	.	TRBV28	TRBJ1-2	TRBD1
CASRADRSYNEQFF	TGTGCCAGCCGGGCGGACAGGTCCTACAATGAGCAGTTCTTC	.	TRBV2	TRBJ2-1	TRBD1
CASSAPRRPDREETQYF	TGCGCCAGCAGCGCCCCGCGGAGACCGGACAGAGAAGAGACCCAGTACTTC	.	TRBV5-1	TRBJ2-5	.
CASSPGQDSTGELFF	TGTGCCAGCAGTCCCGGACAGGATTCTACCGGGGAGCTGTTTTTT	.	TRBV27	TRBJ2-2	TRBD1
CASSLLGLALKSRELFF	TGTGCCAGCAGTTTACTGGGACTAGCGTTAAAATCTCGGGAGCTGTTTTTT	.	TRBV27	TRBJ2-2	TRBD2
CATPRGWKTQYF	TGTGCCACTCCTAGGGGCTGGAAGACCCAGTACTTC	.	TRBV15	TRBJ2-5	.
CASRIIHGFHTRQFF	TGTGCCAGCAGAATAATCCATGGTTTCCACACAAGGCAGTTCTTC	.	TRBV27	TRBJ2-1	.
CASSYGQGASEAFF	TGTGCCAGCAGCTACGGACAGGGGGCATCTGAAGCTTTCTTT	.	TRBV11-2	TRBJ1-1	TRBD1
CASSDLAGPPYEQYF	TGTGCCAGCAGTGACCTGGCAGGGCCCCCCTACGAGCAGTACTTC	.	TRBV6-4	TRBJ2-7	.
CASSEGPRGTYEQYF	TGTGCCAGCAGTGAAGGCCCTAGGGGAACATACGAGCAGTACTTC	.	TRBV2	TRBJ2-7	.
CASSLAGVREGNQPQHF	TGCGCCAGCAGCTTGGCCGGGGTGAGGGAGGGGAATCAGCCCCAGCATTTT	.	TRBV5-1	TRBJ1-5	.
CASSSLRGPRIPYEQYF	TGTGCCAGCAGCTCACTAAGGGGGCCCCGTATACCCTACGAGCAGTACTTC	.	TRBV7-6	TRBJ2-7	TRBD1
CASKDNSYEQYF	TGTGCCAGCAAGGACAACTCCTACGAGCAGTACTTC	.	TRBV6-5	TRBJ2-7	.
CASSRTGTYEQYF	TGTGCCAGCAGCCGGACAGGCACCTACGAGCAGTACTTC	.	TRBV11-3	TRBJ2-7	TRBD1
CASSRVWGQGDTEAFF	TGTGCCAGTAGTAGAGTCTGGGGCCAAGGGGACACTGAAGCTTTCTTT	few	TRBV19	TRBJ1-1	.
CASGSPGGAYEQYF	TGTGCTAGTGGTTCGCCGGGCGGGGCCTACGAGCAGTACTTC	.	TRBV12-5	TRBJ2-7	.
CASSFSAPWRATEAFF	TGTGCCAGCAGTTTTTCCGCCCCATGGCGGGCCACTGAAGCTTTCTTT	.	TRBV28	TRBJ1-1	.
CARSLGRAQSYNSPLHF	TGTGCCAGAAGCTTGGGCAGGGCCCAATCCTATAATTCACCCCTCCACTTT	.	TRBV5-3	TRBJ1-6	.
CASSDRGEADTQYF	TGTGCCAGCAGTGACCGTGGGGAGGCAGATACGCAGTATTTT	.	TRBV6-4	TRBJ2-3	.